A selection of T cell receptor beta chains follows, all from one sample in a study of radiotherapy plus CTLA-4 blockade in lung cancer. The protocol was immunoSEQ multiplex PCR, while the TCRdb copy is restricted to in-frame clones and leaves out a portion. The sample contains some 46,000 clones, approximately 71% of which appear only once. The specimen was peripheral blood, collected from a patient treated with radiotherapy plus ipilimumab. These receptors all come from a human donor with non-small cell lung cancer whose response to radiotherapy plus ipilimumab could not be evaluated. CDR3s include the opening cysteine and the closing phenylalanine or tryptophan. A D gene is named only where the DNA matches it firmly. The size of a clone is reported for some rows only, either as once, few or many, or as a class for expanded clones.

V gene	J gene	D gene	clone size	CDR3 DNA	CDR3 protein
TRBV19	TRBJ2-1	TRBD2	NA	TGTGCCAGTAGGAGGGAGGGGCGGGAGAACAATGAGCAGTTCTTC	CASRREGRENNEQFF
TRBV18	TRBJ2-5	TRBD2	NA	TGTGCCAGCTCACCAATGGCGGGGGGAACAGAGACCCAGTACTTC	CASSPMAGGTETQYF
TRBV9	TRBJ2-1	TRBD2	NA	TGTGCCAGCAGCGGGACTAGCGGGGGCCTGGCCTACAATGAGCAGTTCTTC	CASSGTSGGLAYNEQFF
TRBV6-6	TRBJ1-4	TRBD1	NA	TGTGCCAGCAGACTACCTGGGACAGGGGGTGAAAAACTGTTTTTT	CASRLPGTGGEKLFF
TRBV10-1	TRBJ1-5	NA	few	TGCGCCAGCGTCGTAGACCCCCGGCGGCGCGGGAGGGGCAATCAGCCCCAGCATTTT	CASVVDPRRRGRGNQPQHF
TRBV18	TRBJ1-1	NA	NA	TGTGCCAGCTCACCCCATATACTTGAGGGCACCAACACTGAAGCTTTCTTT	CASSPHILEGTNTEAFF
TRBV6-6	TRBJ2-7	TRBD1	NA	TGTGCCAGCAGTTACCCCGGGACAGGCTACGAGCAGTACTTC	CASSYPGTGYEQYF
TRBV4-2	TRBJ1-1	TRBD1	NA	TGTGCCAGCAGCCAAGGTGGCAGGGGGACCATGAACACTGAAGCTTTCTTT	CASSQGGRGTMNTEAFF
TRBV19	TRBJ2-6	TRBD1	NA	TGTGCCAGTCGACAGGGGGTCGCTGGGGCCAACGTCCTGACTTTC	CASRQGVAGANVLTF
TRBV2	TRBJ2-2	NA	NA	TGTGCCAGCAGAACGGACTATCGAGGCGGGGAGCTGTTTTTT	CASRTDYRGGELFF